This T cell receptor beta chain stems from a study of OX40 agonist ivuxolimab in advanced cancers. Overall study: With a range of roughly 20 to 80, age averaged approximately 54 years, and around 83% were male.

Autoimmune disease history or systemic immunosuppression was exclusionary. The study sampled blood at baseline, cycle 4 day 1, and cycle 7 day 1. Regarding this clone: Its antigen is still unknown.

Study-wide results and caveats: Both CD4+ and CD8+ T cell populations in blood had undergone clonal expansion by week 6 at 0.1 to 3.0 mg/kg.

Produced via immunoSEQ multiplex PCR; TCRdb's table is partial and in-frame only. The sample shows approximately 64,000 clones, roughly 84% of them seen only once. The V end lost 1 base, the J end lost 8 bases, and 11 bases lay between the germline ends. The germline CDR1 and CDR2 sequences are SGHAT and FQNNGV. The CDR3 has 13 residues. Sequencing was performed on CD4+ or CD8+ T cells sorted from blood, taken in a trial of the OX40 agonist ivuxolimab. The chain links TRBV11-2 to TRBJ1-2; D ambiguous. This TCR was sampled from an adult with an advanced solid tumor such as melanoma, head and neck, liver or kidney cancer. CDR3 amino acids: CASSLVSSGGYTF. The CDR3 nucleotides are TGTGCCAGCAGCTTAGTTAGCTCCGGGGGCTACACCTTC.